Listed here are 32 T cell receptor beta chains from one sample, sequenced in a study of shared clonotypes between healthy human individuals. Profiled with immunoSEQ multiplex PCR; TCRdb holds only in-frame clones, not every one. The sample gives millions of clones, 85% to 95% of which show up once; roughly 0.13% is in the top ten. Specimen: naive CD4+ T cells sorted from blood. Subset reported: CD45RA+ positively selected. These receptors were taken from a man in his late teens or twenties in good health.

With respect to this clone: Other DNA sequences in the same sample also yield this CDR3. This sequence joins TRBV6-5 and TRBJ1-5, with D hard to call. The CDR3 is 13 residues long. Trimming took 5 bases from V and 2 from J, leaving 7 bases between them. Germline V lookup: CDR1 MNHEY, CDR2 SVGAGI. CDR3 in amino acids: CASSPGGNQPQHF. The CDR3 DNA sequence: TGTGCCAGCAGTCCCGGGGGCAATCAGCCCCAGCATTTT.

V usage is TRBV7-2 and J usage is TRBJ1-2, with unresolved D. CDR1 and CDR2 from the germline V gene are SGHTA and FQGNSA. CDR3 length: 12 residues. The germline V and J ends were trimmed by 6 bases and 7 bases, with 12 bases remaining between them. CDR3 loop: CASRPTVSGYTF. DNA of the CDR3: TGTGCCAGCAGGCCCACAGTGAGTGGCTACACCTTC. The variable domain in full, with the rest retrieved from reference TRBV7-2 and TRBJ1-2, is GAGVSQSPSNKVTEKGKDVELRCDPISGHTALYWYRQSLGQGLEFLIYFQGNSAPDKSGLPSDRFSAERTGGSVSTLTIQRTQQEDSAVYLCASRPTVSGYTFGSGTRLTVV.

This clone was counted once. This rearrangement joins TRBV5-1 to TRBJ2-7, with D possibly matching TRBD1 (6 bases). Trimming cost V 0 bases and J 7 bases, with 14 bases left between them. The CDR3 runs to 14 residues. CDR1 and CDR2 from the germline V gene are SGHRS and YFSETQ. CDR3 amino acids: CASSLADSFVEQYF. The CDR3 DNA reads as TGCGCCAGCAGCTTGGCGGACAGCTTCGTGGAGCAGTACTTC.

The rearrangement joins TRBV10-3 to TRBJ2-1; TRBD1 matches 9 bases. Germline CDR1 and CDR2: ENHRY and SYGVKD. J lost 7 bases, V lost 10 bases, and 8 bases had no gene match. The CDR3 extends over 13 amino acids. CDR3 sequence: CATGDRETNEQFF. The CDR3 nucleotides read TGTGCCACCGGGGACAGGGAGACGAATGAGCAGTTCTTC.

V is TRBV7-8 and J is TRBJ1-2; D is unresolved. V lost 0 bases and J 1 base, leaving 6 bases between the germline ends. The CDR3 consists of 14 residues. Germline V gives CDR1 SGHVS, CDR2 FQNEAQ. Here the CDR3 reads CASSLAENNYGYTF. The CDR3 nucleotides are TGTGCCAGCAGCTTAGCTGAGAATAACTATGGCTACACCTTC.

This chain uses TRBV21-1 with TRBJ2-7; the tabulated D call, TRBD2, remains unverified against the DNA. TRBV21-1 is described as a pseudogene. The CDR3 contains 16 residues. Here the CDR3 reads CASSPSNSGGLYEQYF. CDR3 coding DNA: TGTGCCAGCAGCCCGTCGAATAGCGGGGGACTATACGAGCAGTACTTC.

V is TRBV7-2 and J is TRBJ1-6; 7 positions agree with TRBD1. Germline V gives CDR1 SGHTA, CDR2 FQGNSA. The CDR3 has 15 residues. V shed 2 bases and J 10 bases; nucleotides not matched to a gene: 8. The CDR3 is CASSLRQGKKSPLHF. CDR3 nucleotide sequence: TGTGCCAGCAGCTTAAGACAGGGAAAAAAGTCACCCCTCCACTTT.

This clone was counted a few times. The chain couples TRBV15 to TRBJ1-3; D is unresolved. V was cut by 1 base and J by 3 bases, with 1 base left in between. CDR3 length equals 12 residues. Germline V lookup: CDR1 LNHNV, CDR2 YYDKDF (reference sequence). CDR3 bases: TGTGCCACCAGCAGAGTTGGAAACACCATATATTTT. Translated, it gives CATSRVGNTIYF.

CDR3 residues: CSVVLGGNTDTQYF. CDR3 sequence (DNA): TGCAGCGTTGTTCTAGGGGGGAACACAGATACGCAGTATTTT. This chain connects TRBV29-1 to TRBJ2-3, with D perhaps matching TRBD1 or TRBD2 (6 bases each). V was shortened by 4 bases and J by 2 bases, with 13 bases between the two germline ends. Germline CDR1 is SQVTM and CDR2 is ANQGSEA. The CDR3 has 14 residues.

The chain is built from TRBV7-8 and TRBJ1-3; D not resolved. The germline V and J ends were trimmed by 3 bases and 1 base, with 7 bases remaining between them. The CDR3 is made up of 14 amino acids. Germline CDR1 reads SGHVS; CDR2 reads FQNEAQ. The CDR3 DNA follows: TGTGCCAGCAGCTTCTCTATGTCTGGAAACACCATATATTTT. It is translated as CASSFSMSGNTIYF.

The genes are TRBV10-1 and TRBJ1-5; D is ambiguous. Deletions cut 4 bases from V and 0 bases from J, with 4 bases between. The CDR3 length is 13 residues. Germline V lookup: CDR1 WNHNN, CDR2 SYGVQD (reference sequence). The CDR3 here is CASSADSNQPQHF. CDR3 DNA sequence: TGCGCCAGCAGTGCGGATAGCAATCAGCCCCAGCATTTT.

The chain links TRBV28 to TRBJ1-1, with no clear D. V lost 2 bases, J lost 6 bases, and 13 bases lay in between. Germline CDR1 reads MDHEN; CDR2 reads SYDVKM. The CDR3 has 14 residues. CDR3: CASSLMNPPPEAFF. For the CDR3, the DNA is TGTGCCAGCAGTTTAATGAACCCCCCCCCTGAAGCTTTCTTT.

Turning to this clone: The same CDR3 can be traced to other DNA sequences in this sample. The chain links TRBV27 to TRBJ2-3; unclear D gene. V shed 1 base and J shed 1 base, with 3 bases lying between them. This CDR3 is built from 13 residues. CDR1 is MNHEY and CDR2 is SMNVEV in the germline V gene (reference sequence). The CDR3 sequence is CASSLYRTDTQYF. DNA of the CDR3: TGTGCCAGCAGTTTATACCGCACAGATACGCAGTATTTT.

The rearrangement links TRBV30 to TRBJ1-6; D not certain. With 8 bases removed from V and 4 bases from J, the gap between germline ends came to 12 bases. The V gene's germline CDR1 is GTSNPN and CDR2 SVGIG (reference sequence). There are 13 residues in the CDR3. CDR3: CARREPYNSPLHF. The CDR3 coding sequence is TGTGCCCGCCGGGAACCATATAATTCACCCCTCCACTTT.

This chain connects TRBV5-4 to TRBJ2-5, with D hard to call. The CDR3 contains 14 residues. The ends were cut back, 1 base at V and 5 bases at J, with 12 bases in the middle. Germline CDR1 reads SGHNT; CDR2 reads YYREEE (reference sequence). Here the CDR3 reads CASSLNHERETQYF. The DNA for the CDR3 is TGTGCCAGCAGCTTGAATCACGAGAGGGAGACCCAGTACTTC.

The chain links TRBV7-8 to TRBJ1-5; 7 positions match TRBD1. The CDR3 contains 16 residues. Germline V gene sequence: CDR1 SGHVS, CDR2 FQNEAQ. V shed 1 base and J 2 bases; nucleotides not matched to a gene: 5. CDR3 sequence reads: CASSLVGQTRNQPQHF. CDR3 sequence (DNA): TGTGCCAGCAGCTTAGTGGGACAGACGCGCAATCAGCCCCAGCATTTT.

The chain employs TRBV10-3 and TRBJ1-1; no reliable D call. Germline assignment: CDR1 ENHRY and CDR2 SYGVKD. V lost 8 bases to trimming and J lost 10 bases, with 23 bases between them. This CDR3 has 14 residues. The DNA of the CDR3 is TGTGCCATCCGAGGAGGGCCAGAGGTTACGTCAGCTTTCTTT. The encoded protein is CAIRGGPEVTSAFF.

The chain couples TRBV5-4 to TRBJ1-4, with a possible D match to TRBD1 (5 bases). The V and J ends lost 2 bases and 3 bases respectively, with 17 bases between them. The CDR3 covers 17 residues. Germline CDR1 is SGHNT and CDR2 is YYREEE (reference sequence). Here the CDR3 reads CASSFRQPGLSNEKLFF. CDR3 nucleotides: TGTGCCAGCAGCTTTCGACAGCCAGGCCTTTCTAATGAAAAACTGTTTTTT. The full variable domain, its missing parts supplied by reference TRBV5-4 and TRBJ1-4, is ETGVTQSPTHLIKTRGQQVTLRCSSQSGHNTVSWYQQALGQGPQFIFQYYREEENGRGNFPPRFSGLQFPNYSSELNVNALELDDSALYLCASSFRQPGLSNEKLFFGSGTQLSVL.

This chain's CDR3 is CASSPERGRTEQYF. Here the CDR3 DNA reads TGTGCCAGCAGCCCTGAGCGGGGAAGGACCGAGCAGTACTTC. The chain links TRBV7-2 to TRBJ2-7; 7 positions agree with TRBD2. This CDR3 contains 14 residues. V shed 5 bases, J shed 6 bases, and the junction held 10 bases outside the gene matches. Germline CDR1 is SGHTA and CDR2 is FQGNSA.

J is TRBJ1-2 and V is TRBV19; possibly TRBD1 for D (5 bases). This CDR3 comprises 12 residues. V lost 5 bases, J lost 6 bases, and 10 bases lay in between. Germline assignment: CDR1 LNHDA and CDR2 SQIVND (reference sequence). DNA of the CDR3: TGTGCCAGTAGTGTTTCAGGGAATGGCTACACCTTC. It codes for CASSVSGNGYTF.

The CDR3 region is CASRAAVNYGYTF. CDR3 coding DNA: TGCGCCAGCAGGGCCGCGGTGAACTATGGCTACACCTTC. The chain has TRBV5-1 and TRBJ1-2; D not certain. Looked up from germline, CDR1 is SGHRS and CDR2 is YFSETQ. The V gene lost 5 bases and the J gene lost 2 bases, with 10 bases spanning the gap. CDR3 size: 13 residues.

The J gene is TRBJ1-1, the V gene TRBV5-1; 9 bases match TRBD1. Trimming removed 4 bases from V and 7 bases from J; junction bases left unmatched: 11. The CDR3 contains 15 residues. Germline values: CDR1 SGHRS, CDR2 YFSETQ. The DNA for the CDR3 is TGCGCCAGCAGCCCGGACAGGGGTGGATTCAGTGAAGCTTTCTTT. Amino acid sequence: CASSPDRGGFSEAFF.

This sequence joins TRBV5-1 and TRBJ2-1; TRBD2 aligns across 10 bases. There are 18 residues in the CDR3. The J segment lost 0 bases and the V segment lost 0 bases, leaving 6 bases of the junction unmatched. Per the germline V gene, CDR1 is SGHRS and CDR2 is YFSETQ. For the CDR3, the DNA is TGCGCCAGCAGCTTGGCCATGTCTAGCGGGGGCTCCTACAATGAGCAGTTCTTC. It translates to CASSLAMSSGGSYNEQFF.

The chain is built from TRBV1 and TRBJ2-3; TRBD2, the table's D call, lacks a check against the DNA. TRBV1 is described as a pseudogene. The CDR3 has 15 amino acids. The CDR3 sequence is CTSSLGTSGTDTQYF. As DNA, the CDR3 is TGCACCAGCAGCCTCGGGACTAGCGGCACAGATACGCAGTATTTT.

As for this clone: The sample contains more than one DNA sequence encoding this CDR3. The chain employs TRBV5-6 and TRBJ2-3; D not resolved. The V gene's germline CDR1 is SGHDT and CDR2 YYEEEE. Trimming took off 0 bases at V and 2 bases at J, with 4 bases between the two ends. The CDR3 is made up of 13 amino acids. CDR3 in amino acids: CASSLGPTDTQYF. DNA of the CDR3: TGTGCCAGCAGCTTGGGTCCCACAGATACGCAGTATTTT. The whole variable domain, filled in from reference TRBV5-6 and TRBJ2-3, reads DAGVTQSPTHLIKTRGQQVTLRCSPKSGHDTVSWYQQALGQGPQFIFQYYEEEERQRGNFPDRFSGHQFPNYSSELNVNALLLGDSALYLCASSLGPTDTQYFGPGTRLTVL.

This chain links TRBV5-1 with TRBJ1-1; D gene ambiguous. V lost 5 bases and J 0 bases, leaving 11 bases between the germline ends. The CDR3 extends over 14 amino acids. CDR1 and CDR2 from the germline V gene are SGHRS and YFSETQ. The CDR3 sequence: CASRIESMNTEAFF. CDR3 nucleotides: TGCGCCAGCAGGATCGAATCCATGAACACTGAAGCTTTCTTT. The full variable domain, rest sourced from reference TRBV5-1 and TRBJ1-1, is KAGVTQTPRYLIKTRGQQVTLSCSPISGHRSVSWYQQTPGQGLQFLFEYFSETQRNKGNFPGRFSGRQFSNSRSEMNVSTLELGDSALYLCASRIESMNTEAFFGQGTRLTVV.

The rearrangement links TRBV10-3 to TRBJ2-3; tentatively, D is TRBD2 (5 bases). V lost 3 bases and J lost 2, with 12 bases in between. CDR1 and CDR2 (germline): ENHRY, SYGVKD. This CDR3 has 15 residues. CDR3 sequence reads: CAISDGASSTDTQYF. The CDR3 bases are TGTGCCATCAGTGACGGCGCTAGCTCCACAGATACGCAGTATTTT.

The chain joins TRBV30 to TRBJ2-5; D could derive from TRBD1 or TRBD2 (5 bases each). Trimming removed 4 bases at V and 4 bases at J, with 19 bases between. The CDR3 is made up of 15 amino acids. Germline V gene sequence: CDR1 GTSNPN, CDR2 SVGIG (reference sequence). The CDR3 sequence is CAWKSGTETRETQYF. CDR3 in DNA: TGTGCCTGGAAGTCCGGGACGGAGACAAGAGAGACCCAGTACTTC. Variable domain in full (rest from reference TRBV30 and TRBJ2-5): SQTIHQWPATLVQPVGSPLSLECTVEGTSNPNLYWYRQAAGRGLQLLFYSVGIGQISSEVPQNLSASRPQDRQFILSSKKLLLSDSGFYLCAWKSGTETRETQYFGPGTRLLVL.

In nucleotides, the CDR3 is TGTGCCAGCAGTGAATTGTCCGGGAACTCCTACAATGAGCAGTTCTTC. Its translation is CASSELSGNSYNEQFF. The V gene is TRBV25-1, the J gene TRBJ2-1, with a tentative D call TRBD2 (5 bases). This CDR3 has 16 residues. Deletions cut 1 base from V and 0 bases from J, with 10 bases between. Germline assignment: CDR1 MGHDK and CDR2 SYGVNS.

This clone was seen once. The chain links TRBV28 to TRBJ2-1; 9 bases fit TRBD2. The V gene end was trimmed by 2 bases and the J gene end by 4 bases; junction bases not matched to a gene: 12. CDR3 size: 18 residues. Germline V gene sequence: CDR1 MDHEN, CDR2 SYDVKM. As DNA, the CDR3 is TGTGCCAGCAGTTTAAGCCCCCCGGGCGGGGGGGAATACAATGAGCAGTTCTTC. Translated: CASSLSPPGGGEYNEQFF.

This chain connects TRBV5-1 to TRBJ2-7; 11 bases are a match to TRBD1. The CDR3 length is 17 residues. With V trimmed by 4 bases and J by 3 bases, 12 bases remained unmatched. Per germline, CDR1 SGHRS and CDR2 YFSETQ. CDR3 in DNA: TGCGCCAGCAGCCCCGGGACAGGGGGGAATAAAGTCTACGAGCAGTACTTC. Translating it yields CASSPGTGGNKVYEQYF. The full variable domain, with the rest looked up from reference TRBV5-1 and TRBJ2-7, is KAGVTQTPRYLIKTRGQQVTLSCSPISGHRSVSWYQQTPGQGLQFLFEYFSETQRNKGNFPGRFSGRQFSNSRSEMNVSTLELGDSALYLCASSPGTGGNKVYEQYFGPGTRLTVT.

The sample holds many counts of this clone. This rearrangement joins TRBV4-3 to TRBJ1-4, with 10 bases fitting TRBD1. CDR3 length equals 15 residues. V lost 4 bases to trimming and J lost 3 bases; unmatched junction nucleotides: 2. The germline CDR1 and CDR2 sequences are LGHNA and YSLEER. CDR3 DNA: TGCGCCAGCAGCCCCGGACAGGGGGCTAATGAAAAACTGTTTTTT. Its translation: CASSPGQGANEKLFF.